This T cell receptor (beta chain) was captured by sequencing in a study of cytomegalovirus exposure and HLA in healthy donors. V shed 4 bases and J shed 8 bases, with 18 bases lying between them. The germline gives CDR1 MNHEY, CDR2 SVGAGI. The CDR3 spans 15 residues. PCR primers comprised 60 Vbeta and 13 Jbeta primers. TCRdb's table, derived via immunoSEQ multiplex PCR, lists solely in-frame clones and lacks some. The data show approximately 74,000 clones, with around 80% seen just once and over 9.5% held by the top ten. This TCR was sampled from a man aged 40-50 years in good health and CMV-seronegative. Sequencing input: PBMCs. The J gene is TRBJ2-1, the V gene TRBV6-5, with D perhaps TRBD2 (6 bases). CDR3 bases: TGTGCCAGCAGTTCCCTAGCCACAGGAGGGGATGAGCAGTTCTTC. This gives the protein CASSSLATGGDEQFF.